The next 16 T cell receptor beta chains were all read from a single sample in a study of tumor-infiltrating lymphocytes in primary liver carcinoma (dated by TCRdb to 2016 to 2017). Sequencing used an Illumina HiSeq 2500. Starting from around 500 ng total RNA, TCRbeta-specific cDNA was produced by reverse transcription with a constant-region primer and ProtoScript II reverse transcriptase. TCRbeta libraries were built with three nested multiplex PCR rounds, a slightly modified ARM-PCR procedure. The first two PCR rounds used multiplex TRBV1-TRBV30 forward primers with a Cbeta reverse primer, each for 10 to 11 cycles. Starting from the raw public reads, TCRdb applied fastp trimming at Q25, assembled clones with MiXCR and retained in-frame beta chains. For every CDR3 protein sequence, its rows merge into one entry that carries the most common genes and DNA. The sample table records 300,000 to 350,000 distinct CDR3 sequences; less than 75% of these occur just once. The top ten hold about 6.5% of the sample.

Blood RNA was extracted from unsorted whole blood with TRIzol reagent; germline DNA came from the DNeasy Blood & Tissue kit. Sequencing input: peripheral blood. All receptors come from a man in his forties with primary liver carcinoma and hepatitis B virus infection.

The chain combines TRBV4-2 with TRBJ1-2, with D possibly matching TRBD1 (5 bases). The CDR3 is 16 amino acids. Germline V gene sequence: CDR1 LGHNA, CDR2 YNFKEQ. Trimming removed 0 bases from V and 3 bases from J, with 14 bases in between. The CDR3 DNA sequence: TGTGCCAGCAGCCAAGATCTCCGGGGGGGAGACTATGGCTACACCTTC. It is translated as CASSQDLRGGDYGYTF.

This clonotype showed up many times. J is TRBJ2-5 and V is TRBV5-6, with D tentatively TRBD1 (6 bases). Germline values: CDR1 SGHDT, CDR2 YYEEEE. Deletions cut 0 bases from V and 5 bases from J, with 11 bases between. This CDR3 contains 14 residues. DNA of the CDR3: TGTGCCAGCAGCTTGGCCAGGGGTCGTGAGACCCAGTACTTC. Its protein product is CASSLARGRETQYF.

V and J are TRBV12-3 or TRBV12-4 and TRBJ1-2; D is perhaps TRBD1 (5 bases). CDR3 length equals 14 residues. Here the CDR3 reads CISSFGGSAYGYTF. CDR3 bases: TGTATCAGCAGTTTTGGGGGTTCAGCCTATGGCTACACCTTC.

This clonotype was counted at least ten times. The CDR3 coding sequence is TGTGCCACCCTCCGGGGGCGCAACACTGAAGCTTTCTTT. This gives the protein CATLRGRNTEAFF. The V gene is TRBV10-3, the J gene TRBJ1-1; TRBD1 is a possible D gene (6 bases). The germline CDR1 and CDR2 sequences are ENHRY and SYGVKD. This CDR3 has 13 amino acids. Trimming stripped 10 bases from V and 2 bases from J, with 14 bases between.

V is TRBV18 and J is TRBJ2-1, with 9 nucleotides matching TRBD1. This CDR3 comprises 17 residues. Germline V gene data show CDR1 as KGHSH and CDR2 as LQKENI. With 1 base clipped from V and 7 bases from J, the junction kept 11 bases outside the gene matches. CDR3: CASSPQTPGQGKNEQFF. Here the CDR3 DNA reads TGTGCCAGCTCACCACAAACCCCGGGACAGGGTAAAAATGAGCAGTTCTTC.

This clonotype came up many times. The CDR3, as DNA: TGTGCCAGCAGCTTCGCCACGGAAGGTGAGCAGTTCTTC. Translated, it gives CASSFATEGEQFF. The V and J genes are TRBV5-5 and TRBJ2-1; D call uncertain. This CDR3 has 13 residues. CDR1 is SGHKS and CDR2 is YYEKEE in the germline V gene (reference sequence). V lost 2 bases and J 9 bases, leaving 12 bases between the germline ends.

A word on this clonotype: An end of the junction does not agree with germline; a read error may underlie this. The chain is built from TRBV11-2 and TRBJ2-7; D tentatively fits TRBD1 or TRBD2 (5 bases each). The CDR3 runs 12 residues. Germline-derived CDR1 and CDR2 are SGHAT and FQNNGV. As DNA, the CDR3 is TGTGCCAGTAGCTTTGATCAGGGACGACAGTACTTC. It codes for CASSFDQGRQYF.

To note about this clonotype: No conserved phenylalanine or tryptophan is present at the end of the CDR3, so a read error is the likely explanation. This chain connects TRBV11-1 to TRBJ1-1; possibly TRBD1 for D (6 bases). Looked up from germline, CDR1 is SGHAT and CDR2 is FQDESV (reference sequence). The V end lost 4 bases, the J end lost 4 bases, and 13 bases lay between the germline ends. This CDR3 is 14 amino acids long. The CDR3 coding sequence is TGTGCCAGCAGCTCACAGGGAGGTGGCACTGAAGCTTTCTAT. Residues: CASSSQGGGTEAFY.

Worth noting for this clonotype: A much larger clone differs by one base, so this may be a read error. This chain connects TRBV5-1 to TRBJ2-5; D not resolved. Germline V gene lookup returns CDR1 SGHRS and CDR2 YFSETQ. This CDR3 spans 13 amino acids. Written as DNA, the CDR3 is TGCGCCATCAGCTTGATAGGGAAAGAGACCCAGTACTTC. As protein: CAISLIGKETQYF.

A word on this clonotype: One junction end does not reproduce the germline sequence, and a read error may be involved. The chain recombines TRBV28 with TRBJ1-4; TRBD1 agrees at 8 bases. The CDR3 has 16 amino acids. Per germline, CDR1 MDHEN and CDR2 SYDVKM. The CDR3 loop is CASILLPGQANEKLFF. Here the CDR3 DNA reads TGTGCCAGCATTTTACTTCCGGGACAGGCTAATGAAAAACTGTTTTTT.

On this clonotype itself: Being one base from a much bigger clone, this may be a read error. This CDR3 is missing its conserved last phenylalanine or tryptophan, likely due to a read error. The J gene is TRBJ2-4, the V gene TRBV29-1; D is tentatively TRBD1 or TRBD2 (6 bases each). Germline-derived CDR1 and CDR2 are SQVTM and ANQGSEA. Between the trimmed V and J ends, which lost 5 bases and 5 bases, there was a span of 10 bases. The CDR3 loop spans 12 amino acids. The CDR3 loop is CSVRGRQNIQYL. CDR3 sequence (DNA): TGCAGCGTTCGGGGGCGTCAAAACATTCAGTACTTG.

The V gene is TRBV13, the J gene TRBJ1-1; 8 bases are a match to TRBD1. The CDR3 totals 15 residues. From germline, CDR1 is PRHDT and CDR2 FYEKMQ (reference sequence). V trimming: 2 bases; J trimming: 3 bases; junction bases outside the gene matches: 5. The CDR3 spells CASSLLKTGDTEAFF. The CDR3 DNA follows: TGTGCCAGCAGCTTATTAAAGACAGGGGACACTGAAGCTTTCTTT. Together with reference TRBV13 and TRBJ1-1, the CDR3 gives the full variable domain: AAGVIQSPRHLIKEKRETATLKCYPIPRHDTVYWYQQGPGQDPQFLISFYEKMQSDKGSIPDRFSAQQFSDYHSELNMSSLELGDSALYFCASSLLKTGDTEAFFGQGTRLTVV.

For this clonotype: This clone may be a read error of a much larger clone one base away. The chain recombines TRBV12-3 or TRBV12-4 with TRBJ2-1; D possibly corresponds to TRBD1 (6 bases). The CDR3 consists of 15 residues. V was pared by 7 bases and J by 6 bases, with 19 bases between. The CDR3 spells CASNSVPRGSNEQFF. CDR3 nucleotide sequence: TGTGCCAGCAATTCCGTCCCTAGGGGGAGCAATGAGCAGTTCTTC.

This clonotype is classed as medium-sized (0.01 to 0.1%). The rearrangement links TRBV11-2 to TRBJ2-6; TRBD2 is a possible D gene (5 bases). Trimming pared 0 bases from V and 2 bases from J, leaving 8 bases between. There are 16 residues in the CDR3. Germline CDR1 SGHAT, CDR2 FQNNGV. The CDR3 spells CASSLDLGAGANVLTF. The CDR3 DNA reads TGTGCCAGCAGCTTAGATCTCGGGGCTGGGGCCAACGTCCTGACTTTC.

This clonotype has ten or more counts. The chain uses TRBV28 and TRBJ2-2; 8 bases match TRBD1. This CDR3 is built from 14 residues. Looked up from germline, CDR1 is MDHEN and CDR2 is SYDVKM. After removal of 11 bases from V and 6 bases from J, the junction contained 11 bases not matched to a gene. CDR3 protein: CAPNRVTGAGELFF. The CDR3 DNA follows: TGTGCCCCTAACCGCGTGACAGGGGCCGGGGAGCTGTTTTTT.

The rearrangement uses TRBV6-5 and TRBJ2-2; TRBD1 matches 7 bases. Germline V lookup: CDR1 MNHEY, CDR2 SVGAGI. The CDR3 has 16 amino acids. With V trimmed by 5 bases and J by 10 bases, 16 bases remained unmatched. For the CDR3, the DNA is TGTGCCAGCAGTAGGGAAAGGGGGCTTTTGTCCGAGGAGCTGTTTTTT. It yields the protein CASSRERGLLSEELFF.